The clone carrying this T cell receptor (beta chain) was recorded many times. The antigen remains unidentified. Exclusion criteria comprised uncontrolled infection, other autoimmune disease, pregnancy or lactation. Clinical symptoms, serum thyroxine and TRAb, thyroid ultrasound and orbital computed tomography together formed the diagnostic basis. This specimen belongs to a study of T cells in Graves' hyperthyroidism and ophthalmopathy. The overall study: Peripheral blood specimens were obtained at initial diagnosis, prior to any treatment. General study findings and limits: The blood repertoire included most of the expanded thyroid clonotypes above 0.001.

RNA transcripts yielded amplified TCR beta CDR3 regions. First-round RT-PCR targeting the TCR CDR3 was performed with the HTBI primer set. Each CDR3 protein gets one entry after TCRdb re-called the multiplex PCR reads with MiXCR. Of roughly 510,000 distinct CDR3 sequences listed, less than 25% were seen once; the top ten hold about 30%. V shed 2 bases and J 5 bases; nucleotides not matched to a gene: 5. This CDR3 is built from 14 residues. Germline V CDR1 and CDR2: MDHEN, SYDVKM. Sequencing was performed on blood. The source is a man younger than 35 with Graves' hyperthyroidism. The genes are TRBV28 and TRBJ2-7, with 8 bases lining up with TRBD1. CDR3 nucleotides: TGTGCCAGCAGTTTACCGGACAGGGCAGACGAGCAGTACTTC. Residues: CASSLPDRADEQYF.